This T cell receptor (beta chain) was found in a study of cytomegalovirus exposure and HLA in healthy donors. Only in-frame clones appear in the TCRdb table, and some are missing; sequencing was by immunoSEQ multiplex PCR. The table lists about 140,000 clones, roughly 88% of them singletons. Trimming removed 5 bases from V and 0 bases from J, with 12 bases in between. The CDR3 sequence is 14 residues long. The germline gives CDR1 SGHKS, CDR2 YYEKEE (reference sequence). The sample was PBMCs. This sequence joins TRBV5-5 and TRBJ2-7, with D tentatively TRBD2 (6 bases). This TCR derives from a woman younger than 30 in good health and CMV-seropositive. The CDR3: CASSRELSSYEQYF. CDR3 nucleotides: TGTGCCAGCAGTCGGGAGTTGAGCTCCTACGAGCAGTACTTC.